This TCR beta chain was obtained from a study of blood T cell repertoires in COVID-19 (TCRdb year 2020). As for the study more broadly: Collaborator samples came from the United States, Italy and Spain and covered acute and convalescent phases of COVID-19. Where available, HLA class I and class II types were obtained from metadata supplied by the sample provider rather than from assay-based typing. Subjects who had been exposed to COVID-19, were actively infected with it, or had recovered from it provided the deeply sampled blood TCRbeta repertoires that made up the dataset. The prospective study material was composed of cDNA or gDNA derived from T cells, B-cell-depleted T cells, or PBMCs. The repertoires were made available in a free public database intended to serve as a resource for research on the immune response to SARS-CoV-2. The sample metadata nearly always contained a de-identified subject ID, COVID-19 status, age in years and sex. Samples were obtained from the ongoing ImmuneRACE study (first 160 participants) and from about 1,300 subjects provided by 6 global collaborators.

Broad study findings and their caveats: How much clinical and demographic metadata was included differed by source and by participant, and the metadata was provided uncurated.

TCRbeta CDR3 regions were amplified from genomic DNA using the immunoSEQ Assay, a bias-controlled multiplex PCR. From the authors' description of their analysis: Within the assay, amplification of reference gene primers was used to estimate how many nucleated cells each sample contained. To quantify the absolute abundance of each unique TCRbeta CDR3 rearrangement, sequence reads were collapsed and filtered. For each sample, productive Simpson clonality was calculated as the square root of Simpson's diversity index over productive rearrangements. TCRdb carries this immuneACCESS record with in-frame sequences only. Its versions omit some clonotypes, under half of them owing to an unresolved V gene in the studies checked, with the rest unexplained. V and J calls plus clone size are reproduced from that table; the DNA served to infer D and trimming. The sample table contains 100,000 to 130,000 clones; only one count was recorded for around 89% of them. The biggest ten clones account for 4% to 6% of the sample.

Trimming removed 6 bases from V and 6 bases from J, leaving 10 bases between the germline ends. Per the germline V gene, SGHRS is the CDR1 and YFSETQ is the CDR2. The CDR3 covers 11 residues, taking in both the cysteine and the phenylalanine. Only CDR3 DNA is held: 33 bases, read in frame from base 1. Whole blood was collected in K2EDTA tubes by collaborating institutions according to the institutions' own protocols. For TCRbeta analysis, collaborator samples were shipped as frozen whole blood, as isolated PBMCs, or as DNA extracted from either sample type. Points on this clone: Its recognized antigen is unknown. No base qualities exist here, and no much larger clone lies one base off it.

This chain joins TRBV5-1 to TRBJ2-7; the D gene is unclear. This sequence originates from a man aged 35 to 55 with active or convalescent COVID-19. Material: peripheral blood. CDR3 reads: CASKAEAEQYF. The DNA sequence reads TGCGCCAGCAAGGCAGAGGCCGAGCAGTACTTC.